This T cell receptor beta chain was recovered during a study of human T cells and chemical hapten exposure. In the study overall: A roughly 2 cm by roughly 2 cm inner upper arm patch received 2% DPC for sensitization. Study-wide results and caveats: As the donors had alopecia, their immune response may differ from healthy people's. Large CDR3 similarity clusters arose significantly more often from expanded TCRs than from controls.

TCRdb reprocessed the RACE reads with MiXCR, giving one entry per CDR3 protein. The sample carries roughly 100,000 distinct CDR3 sequences, under 40% recorded once. Germline assignment: CDR1 MNHEY and CDR2 SVGEGT. The CDR3 covers 15 residues. The V gene lost 2 bases and the J gene lost 3 bases, with 11 bases spanning the gap. In its sample, this clonotype was seen a few times. Its cognate antigen is unknown. The sample's time point: patch test 3, about 24 weeks after DPC sensitization. The sample's treatment: therapeutic diphenylcyclopropenone sensitization with weekly scalp DPC. The sample here was whole blood, taken in connection with sensitization to the hapten diphenylcyclopropenone (DPC). The chain joins TRBV6-2 or TRBV6-3 to TRBJ2-1, with TRBD1 as a possible D gene (6 bases). The clonotype comes from a man in his forties with alopecia areata. Some clones in this sample may be carry-over from other donors' samples. CDR3 sequence (DNA): TGTGCCAGCAGTTACCGAGGACAGCTCTACAATGAGCAGTTCTTC. Protein: CASSYRGQLYNEQFF.